This entry concerns a single T cell receptor (beta chain). The antigen remains undetermined. Every HIV-positive participant received treatment in the United States. Ahead of DNA extraction, samples held roughly 0.85-11 million cryopreserved PBMC each. This CDR3 has 13 residues. The V gene lost 6 bases and the J gene lost 5 bases, with 11 bases spanning the gap. Germline CDR1 is LNHNV and CDR2 is YYDKDF (reference sequence). This sample stems from a study of long-term antiretroviral therapy in people with HIV. Samples were assayed with immunoSEQ v3.0 at survey level. This table comes from immunoSEQ multiplex PCR, and its TCRdb copy is limited to in-frame clones, with some not included. Found here are approximately 16,000 clones, approximately 81% of them singletons; the top ten hold approximately 13%. Overall study results and limits: Diversity remained lower than transplant donor controls, even though it increased after ART.

This receptor was identified in a woman aged 40 to 55 with HIV. The chain combines TRBV15 with TRBJ1-5; D gene ambiguous. The sequences come from unsorted PBMCs, collected about 3.1 years after starting antiretroviral therapy. CDR3: CATSTDYDQPQHF. The CDR3 bases are TGTGCCACCAGTACGGATTATGATCAGCCCCAGCATTTT.